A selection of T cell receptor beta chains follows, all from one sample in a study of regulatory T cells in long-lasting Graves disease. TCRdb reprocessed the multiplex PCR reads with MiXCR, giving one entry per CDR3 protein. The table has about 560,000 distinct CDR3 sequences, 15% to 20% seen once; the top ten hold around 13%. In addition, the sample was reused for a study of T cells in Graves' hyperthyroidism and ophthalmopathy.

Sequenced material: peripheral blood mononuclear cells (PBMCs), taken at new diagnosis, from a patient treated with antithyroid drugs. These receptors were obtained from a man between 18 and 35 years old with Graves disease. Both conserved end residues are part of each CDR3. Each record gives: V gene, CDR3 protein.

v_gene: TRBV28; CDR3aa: CATQDRRTGELFF
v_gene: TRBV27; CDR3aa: CASSRPAGGSRLGTSGFYEQYF
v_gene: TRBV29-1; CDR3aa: CSGADWTGEGYTF
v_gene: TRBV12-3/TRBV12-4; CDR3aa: CASSLAQNYGYTF
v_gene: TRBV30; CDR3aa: CAWGGVSEQFF
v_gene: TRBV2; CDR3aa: CASSENGGSNTGELFF
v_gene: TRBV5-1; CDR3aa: CASSRWTGGGETQYF
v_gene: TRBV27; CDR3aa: CASSSYGQGGEKLFF
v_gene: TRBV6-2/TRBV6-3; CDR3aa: CASSSVAGAISTDTQYF
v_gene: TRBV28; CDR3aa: CASSPQGLGNTEAFF
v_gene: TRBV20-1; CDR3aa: CSALTHDVSAGPGEKLFF
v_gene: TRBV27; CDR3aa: CASSFPSPLPLATFRGGNQGTQYF
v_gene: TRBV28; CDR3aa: CASSAGLNYGYTF
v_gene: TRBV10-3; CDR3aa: CAISESDYLTDTQYF
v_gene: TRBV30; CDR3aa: CAWSRDSGPNEQFF
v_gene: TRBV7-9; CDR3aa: CASSLANSIGYEQYF